Below are 10 T cell receptor beta chains sequenced from a single sample in a study of T cell repertoires in cytomegalovirus infection. One entry per CDR3 protein, called by TCRdb with MiXCR from the reads. The table records roughly 570,000 distinct CDR3 sequences, about 40% of them present only once. These receptors have no identified antigens. The sample consisted of cultured PBMCs, taken from culture after CMV antigen stimulation. The receptors were sampled from a human donor in good health (CMV status not recorded). Some clones in this sample may be carry-over from other donors' samples.

The V gene is TRBV6-1, the J gene TRBJ2-5; D perhaps matches TRBD2 (6 bases). This CDR3 region has 16 residues. V was pared by 8 bases and J by 2 bases, with 21 bases between. The germline V gene has CDR1 MNHNS and CDR2 SASEGT. Here the CDR3 reads CASGALEGIFQETQYF. The DNA for the CDR3 is TGTGCCAGCGGAGCGTTGGAGGGGATTTTTCAAGAGACCCAGTACTTC.

A few counts support this clonotype. One junction end disagrees with the germline gene, perhaps due to a read error. The chain joins TRBV7-2 to TRBJ2-2; tentatively, D is TRBD1 or TRBD2 (5 bases each). From germline, CDR1 is SGHTA and CDR2 FQGNSA. The CDR3 is 19 amino acids. The CDR3 region has the DNA TGTGCCAGCAGCTTAGCGACTATATGGGGGATGGCGAACCCCGGGGAGCTGTTTTTT. It codes for CASSLATIWGMANPGELFF.

This chain links TRBV5-1 with TRBJ2-7; TRBD2 agrees at 9 bases. This CDR3 has 16 residues. Germline CDR1 and CDR2: SGHRS and YFSETQ. J gave up 0 bases and V 4 bases, and 8 bases lay outside the gene matches. The CDR3 DNA reads as TGCGCCAGCAGCGCGGGTCGTAGCGGGGGCTCCTACGAGCAGTACTTC. Protein: CASSAGRSGGSYEQYF.

V and J are TRBV20-1 and TRBJ2-7; TRBD1 agrees at 7 bases. Germline V CDR1 and CDR2: DFQATT, SNEGSKA (reference sequence). V lost 5 bases to trimming and J lost 2 bases; unmatched junction nucleotides: 6. The CDR3 is 13 residues long. The CDR3: CSAPGQGAYEQYF. As DNA, the CDR3 is TGCAGTGCTCCTGGGCAGGGGGCCTACGAGCAGTACTTC.

Only a few counts were recorded for this clonotype. The chain recombines TRBV28 with TRBJ1-3, with D unresolved. This CDR3 contains 13 residues. Deletions cut 6 bases from V and 3 bases from J, with 9 bases between. Per the germline V gene, CDR1 is MDHEN and CDR2 is SYDVKM. The CDR3 sequence: CASSQTDGNTIYF. The CDR3 coding sequence is TGTGCCAGCAGCCAGACGGATGGAAACACCATATATTTT.

The gene calls are TRBV28 and TRBJ2-1; the D is unclear. The germline CDR1 and CDR2 sequences are MDHEN and SYDVKM. There are 12 residues in the CDR3. Trimming shortened V by 6 bases and J by 10 bases, and 13 bases separated the two germline ends. CDR3 sequence: CASSQYLMEQFF. The CDR3 nucleotides read TGTGCCAGCAGCCAATATCTAATGGAGCAGTTCTTC.

The genes are TRBV11-2 and TRBJ2-5; the match to TRBD2 covers 10 bases. CDR3 length equals 17 residues. V trimming: 5 bases; J trimming: 6 bases; junction bases outside the gene matches: 15. Germline CDR1 and CDR2: SGHAT and FQNNGV. The chain's CDR3 is CASSPSLQRGGWKTQYF. DNA of the CDR3: TGTGCCAGCAGCCCAAGTCTCCAGCGGGGGGGGTGGAAGACCCAGTACTTC.

The rearrangement links TRBV6-8 to TRBJ1-4; D not resolved. Germline CDR1 MNHGY, CDR2 SAAAGT. Trimming took 6 bases from V and 5 from J, leaving 13 bases between them. This CDR3 comprises 14 residues. DNA of the CDR3: TGTGCCAGCAGGGGCTACAGCGACAATGAAAAACTGTTTTTT. It encodes CASRGYSDNEKLFF.

The V gene is TRBV6-6, the J gene TRBJ1-1; D is perhaps TRBD1 (5 bases). CDR1 and CDR2 from the germline V gene are MNHNY and SVGAGI (reference sequence). Trimming removed 5 bases from V and 4 bases from J, with 17 bases in between. This CDR3 contains 15 residues. The CDR3 is CASSEKTLGVTEAFF. CDR3 nucleotide sequence: TGTGCCAGCAGTGAGAAGACCCTAGGGGTCACTGAAGCTTTCTTT.

This clonotype was detected once. The rearrangement links TRBV4-2 to TRBJ2-1; the match to TRBD2 covers 9 bases. Germline V CDR1 and CDR2: LGHNA, YNFKEQ. V trimming: 8 bases; J trimming: 9 bases; junction bases outside the gene matches: 17. The CDR3 length is 16 residues. The CDR3 sequence is CASGRLWAGGDGEQFF. The CDR3 DNA reads as TGTGCCAGCGGCCGGTTGTGGGCGGGGGGGGATGGTGAGCAGTTCTTC.